These T cell receptor beta chains were read from a single sample in a study of graft-versus-host responses after intestinal transplantation. Sequenced by immunoSEQ multiplex PCR; TCRdb stores in-frame clones only, minus some. The table records 100,000 or so clones, about 90% of them present only once. These receptors' targets are unknown. The source was unstimulated CD4+ T cells sorted from spleen or lymph node cells, collected before transplant. Receptor source: a human donor who was the organ donor for an intestinal transplant. Each CDR3 is given with its conserved first and last residue. Each record gives: V gene, clone size, D gene, J gene, CDR3 protein, CDR3 DNA. A D gene is named only where the DNA matches it firmly. The listing skips clone size in some rows; elsewhere it reads once, few, many or a size class.

TRBV5-4	few	-	TRBJ1-6	CASSAGDSYNSPLHF	TGTGCCAGCAGCGCAGGGGATTCCTATAATTCACCCCTCCACTTT
TRBV5-1	-	TRBD1	TRBJ1-6	CASSSGQALSPLHF	TGCGCCAGCAGCTCGGGACAGGCGCTTTCACCCCTCCACTTT
TRBV10-3	once	-	TRBJ1-1	CAAGQTEVNTEAFF	TGTGCCGCCGGACAGACTGAGGTTAACACTGAAGCTTTCTTT
TRBV11-2	-	-	TRBJ2-1	CASSLEGLAGGGEQFF	TGTGCCAGCAGCTTAGAGGGACTTGCAGGGGGGGGTGAGCAGTTCTTC
TRBV6-1	-	TRBD2	TRBJ2-1	CASSGFRTSGVIRHNEQFF	TGTGCCAGCAGTGGTTTTCGGACTAGCGGGGTTATAAGGCACAATGAGCAGTTCTTC
TRBV11-3	-	-	TRBJ2-2	CASRGQGGTGELFF	TGTGCCAGCAGAGGGCAGGGCGGCACCGGGGAGCTGTTTTTT
TRBV4-2	-	-	TRBJ1-6	CASSLEGSSYNSPLHF	TGTGCCAGCAGCCTCGAGGGAAGCTCCTATAATTCACCCCTCCACTTT
TRBV5-1	-	-	TRBJ2-1	CASSLEAGTTYNEQFF	TGCGCCAGCAGCTTGGAGGCGGGGACCACCTACAATGAGCAGTTCTTC
TRBV2	-	-	TRBJ2-2	CASRYDRTTGELFF	TGTGCCAGCAGATACGACAGAACCACCGGGGAGCTGTTTTTT
TRBV19	once	TRBD1	TRBJ1-5	CASSFGTDRNQPQHF	TGTGCCAGTAGCTTCGGGACAGATCGCAATCAGCCCCAGCATTTT
TRBV27	-	TRBD2	TRBJ2-7	CASSARLAGPNEQYF	TGTGCCAGCAGTGCCCGACTAGCAGGTCCTAACGAGCAGTACTTC
TRBV6-5	once	-	TRBJ2-7	CASSYARAGTYEQYF	TGTGCCAGCAGTTACGCCCGGGCCGGGACCTACGAGCAGTACTTC
TRBV6-1	-	-	TRBJ1-2	CASSENSRYF	TGTGCCAGCAGTGAAAATTCGAGGTACTTC
TRBV19	-	-	TRBJ1-2	CASTSDLPPYGYTF	TGTGCCAGTACGTCGGACTTACCCCCCTATGGCTACACCTTC
TRBV30	-	TRBD1	TRBJ1-2	CAWSVGQGVYGYTF	TGTGCCTGGAGTGTGGGACAGGGTGTCTATGGCTACACCTTC
TRBV5-5	-	-	TRBJ2-1	CASSLEQLRGEQFF	TGTGCCAGCAGCTTGGAGCAGTTAAGAGGTGAGCAGTTCTTC
TRBV6-6	-	-	TRBJ2-3	CASSWTARTDTQYF	TGTGCCAGCAGTTGGACAGCCCGCACAGATACGCAGTATTTT
TRBV27	-	-	TRBJ1-6	CASRAPFYNSPLHF	TGTGCCAGCCGGGCACCCTTCTATAATTCACCCCTCCACTTT
TRBV5-1	once	TRBD1	TRBJ2-1	CASSLGYRGYNEQFF	TGCGCCAGCAGCTTGGGGTACAGGGGATACAATGAGCAGTTCTTC
TRBV7-9	-	-	TRBJ1-2	CASSLPQVYGYTF	TGTGCCAGCAGTTTACCACAAGTCTATGGCTACACCTTC
TRBV27	-	TRBD2	TRBJ2-3	CASRGLAASTDTQYF	TGTGCCAGCAGGGGGCTAGCGGCCAGCACAGATACGCAGTATTTT
TRBV11-2	-	-	TRBJ2-1	CASSPDRGQNEQFF	TGTGCCAGCAGCCCGGACCGGGGGCAGAATGAGCAGTTCTTC
TRBV28	few	-	TRBJ2-1	CASSRGEQFF	TGTGCCAGCAGTCGGGGTGAGCAGTTCTTC
TRBV13	-	-	TRBJ1-3	CASSLGEISGNTIYF	TGTGCCAGCAGCTTAGGAGAGATCTCTGGAAACACCATATATTTT
TRBV29-1	-	TRBD1	TRBJ1-1	CSVVWLLTYPGQGAHTEAFF	TGCAGCGTTGTTTGGCTCCTGACTTATCCGGGACAGGGGGCTCACACTGAAGCTTTCTTT
TRBV5-1	-	TRBD1	TRBJ1-1	CASSLDRGNTEAFF	TGCGCCAGCAGCTTGGACAGGGGGAACACTGAAGCTTTCTTT
TRBV28	-	-	TRBJ2-3	CASRPGGRTDTQYF	TGTGCCAGCAGACCCGGGGGCCGAACAGATACGCAGTATTTT
TRBV28	-	TRBD1	TRBJ1-1	CASLGRGRGTEAFF	TGTGCCAGCCTTGGAAGGGGGCGAGGCACTGAAGCTTTCTTT
TRBV7-8	once	-	TRBJ2-1	CASNRRGQVNEQFF	TGTGCCAGCAATAGAAGGGGCCAGGTCAATGAGCAGTTCTTC
TRBV5-1	-	TRBD1	TRBJ1-1	CASSPETGSNTEAFF	TGCGCCAGCAGCCCAGAGACAGGGTCGAACACTGAAGCTTTCTTT
TRBV30	-	-	TRBJ1-1	CAWSVRVRVKTEAFF	TGTGCCTGGAGTGTGAGGGTCAGAGTAAAGACTGAAGCTTTCTTT
TRBV4-2	-	TRBD2	TRBJ2-5	CASSQVKTSGGAMILRRETQYF	TGTGCCAGCAGCCAAGTGAAGACTAGCGGGGGGGCCATGATATTACGGAGGGAGACCCAGTACTTC
TRBV19	-	-	TRBJ2-7	CASSYTGGAYEQYF	TGTGCCAGTAGTTATACAGGGGGGGCCTACGAGCAGTACTTC
TRBV5-1	-	-	TRBJ2-7	CASSFYSYSYEQYF	TGCGCCAGCAGCTTTTACAGCTACTCCTACGAGCAGTACTTC
TRBV20-1	-	-	TRBJ2-3	CSAPRDSRQYF	TGCAGTGCCCCTCGGGACTCCCGCCAGTATTTT
TRBV11-2	-	TRBD2	TRBJ2-3	CASSTGLAGGFTQYF	TGTGCCAGCAGCACGGGACTAGCGGGGGGGTTTACGCAGTATTTT
TRBV13	-	-	TRBJ1-5	CASSLRKGDGQPQHF	TGTGCCAGCAGCTTGCGAAAAGGGGACGGTCAGCCCCAGCATTTT
TRBV9	-	-	TRBJ2-1	CASSDRSYNEQFF	TGTGCCAGCAGCGACAGATCCTACAATGAGCAGTTCTTC
TRBV19	-	TRBD1	TRBJ2-7	CASSIGTGGYYEQYF	TGTGCCAGTAGTATTGGAACAGGGGGATACTACGAGCAGTACTTC
TRBV5-6	-	-	TRBJ2-1	CASSSYNEQFF	TGTGCCAGCAGCTCTTACAATGAGCAGTTCTTC